This T cell receptor beta chain was profiled in a study of control samples from healthy donors and cancer patients. The protocol was immunoSEQ multiplex PCR, while the TCRdb copy is restricted to in-frame clones and leaves out a portion. The sample lists some 28,000 clones; approximately 90% were seen once. In germline, CDR1 is LNHDA, CDR2 SQIVND (reference sequence). This CDR3 region has 16 residues. The V end was cut by 3 bases, the J end by 2 bases, with 17 bases between. Details on this clone: Other DNA sequences of this sample code for an identical CDR3.

The rearrangement uses TRBV19 and TRBJ2-7; D remains ambiguous. The sequence was obtained from a woman aged 40 to 55 with lung cancer. The sequencing input was PBMCs. CDR3 in DNA: TGTGCCAGTAGTATGACTTGGTTACCTAGGACCTACGAGCAGTACTTC. Translated: CASSMTWLPRTYEQYF.